These 17 T cell receptor beta chains share one sample of origin, sequenced in a study of cytomegalovirus exposure and HLA in healthy donors. PCR involved 60 Vbeta and 13 Jbeta primers. Profiled with immunoSEQ multiplex PCR; TCRdb holds only in-frame clones, not every one. The sample holds about 90,000 clones, approximately 78% seen once. The material sequenced was PBMCs. The source is a woman aged 35 to 49 in good health and CMV-seropositive.

The CDR3 nucleotides read TGTGCCAGCAGCGCTCCGGGACAGAAGAACACCGGGGAGCTGTTTTTT. It translates to CASSAPGQKNTGELFF. V gene TRBV7-9 combines with J gene TRBJ2-2, with TRBD1 matching 7 bases. In germline, CDR1 is SEHNR, CDR2 FQNEAQ (reference sequence). The CDR3 loop spans 16 amino acids. The trim removed 5 bases at V and 1 base at J, leaving 7 bases unmatched.

The chain couples TRBV6-1 to TRBJ2-1; the D gene is possibly TRBD2 (5 bases). Germline V gene lookup returns CDR1 MNHNS and CDR2 SASEGT. V was clipped by 3 bases and J by 7 bases, with 19 bases between them. This CDR3 region has 16 residues. The DNA of the CDR3 is TGTGCCAGCAGTGAGCGCCCAGCAGCGGTGGGGAATGAGCAGTTCTTC. Protein sequence: CASSERPAAVGNEQFF.

J is TRBJ2-3 and V is TRBV18; TRBD1 matches 8 bases. V lost 3 bases, J lost 0 bases, and 2 bases stayed unmatched. CDR1 KGHSH and CDR2 LQKENI come from the germline V gene. The CDR3 consists of 15 residues. The CDR3 sequence: CASSPGQGSTDTQYF. The CDR3 bases are TGTGCCAGCTCACCTGGACAGGGTAGCACAGATACGCAGTATTTT.

The chain recombines TRBV7-9 with TRBJ2-7, with D maybe TRBD1 (6 bases). The CDR3 sequence is 18 residues long. V lost 4 bases, J lost 0 bases, and 22 bases lay in between. The germline V gene has CDR1 SEHNR and CDR2 FQNEAQ (reference sequence). CDR3 in DNA: TGTGCCAGCAGCTCAACAGGCCCCCTGGGGGCAGGCTCCTACGAGCAGTACTTC. This codes for CASSSTGPLGAGSYEQYF.

The gene calls are TRBV11-2 and TRBJ2-3; D gene ambiguous. This CDR3 has 16 residues. The V gene lost 5 bases and the J gene lost 3 bases, with 18 bases spanning the gap. Germline V gene lookup returns CDR1 SGHAT and CDR2 FQNNGV. CDR3 loop: CASSPTQLLGTDTQYF. The CDR3 DNA is TGTGCCAGCAGCCCTACCCAACTCCTAGGTACAGATACGCAGTATTTT.

The chain joins TRBV7-6 to TRBJ1-1, with D perhaps matching TRBD1 (5 bases). Per the germline V gene, CDR1 is SGHVS and CDR2 is FNYEAQ. V was shortened by 5 bases and J by 4 bases, with 14 bases between the two germline ends. The CDR3 runs 14 residues. For the CDR3, the DNA is TGTGCCAGCAGCCCCGTCCCGGGGGTCACTGAAGCTTTCTTT. Translation: CASSPVPGVTEAFF.

In the case of this clone: An end of the junction does not agree with germline; a read error may underlie this. The chain uses TRBV7-7 and TRBJ1-1; no reliable D call. CDR3 size: 13 residues. The germline V gene encodes CDR1 SSHAT and CDR2 FNYEAQ (reference sequence). The CDR3 DNA follows: TGTGCTAGCAGCTACGGGGAGAACACTGAAGCTTTCTTT. Amino acids: CASSYGENTEAFF.

In its sample, this clone was seen a few times. The CDR3 is CASSSDYLSTDTQYF. CDR3 DNA: TGTGCCAGCAGCTCGGACTATCTCAGCACAGATACGCAGTATTTT. The chain joins TRBV7-2 to TRBJ2-3; TRBD2 is a possible D gene (6 bases). Between the trimmed V and J ends, which lost 4 bases and 0 bases, there was a span of 11 bases. CDR1 and CDR2 (germline): SGHTA, FQGNSA. There are 15 residues in the CDR3.

This chain uses TRBV11-2 with TRBJ1-1; the D gene is possibly TRBD1 (6 bases). Trimming stripped 3 bases from V and 2 bases from J, with 10 bases between. The germline V gene has CDR1 SGHAT and CDR2 FQNNGV. CDR3 size: 14 residues. The CDR3 loop is CASSFSGANTEAFF. The CDR3 DNA reads TGTGCCAGCAGCTTTTCAGGGGCCAACACTGAAGCTTTCTTT.

The chain recombines TRBV5-4 with TRBJ2-1; 9 bases are a match to TRBD2. V lost 4 bases, J lost 0 bases, and 2 bases stayed unmatched. CDR1 is SGHNT and CDR2 is YYREEE in the germline V gene (reference sequence). The CDR3 consists of 15 residues. The CDR3 sequence: CASSLTSGSYNEQFF. In DNA, the CDR3 is TGTGCCAGCAGCCTGACTAGCGGCTCCTACAATGAGCAGTTCTTC.

This chain joins TRBV25-1 and TRBJ2-4; the D gene is possibly TRBD1 (6 bases). V lost 4 bases to trimming and J lost 7 bases, with 14 bases between them. Germline values: CDR1 MGHDK, CDR2 SYGVNS. The CDR3 is 14 residues long. DNA of the CDR3: TGTGCCAGCAGTGCCCCGGCCCAGGGGAACATTCAGTACTTC. It encodes CASSAPAQGNIQYF.

The CDR3 DNA is TGTGCCAGCAGCCGGACAGGGTTCAATGAAAAACTGTTTTTT. This sequence encodes CASSRTGFNEKLFF. The chain has TRBV27 and TRBJ1-4, with 8 bases lining up with TRBD1. V lost 6 bases to trimming and J lost 5 bases; unmatched junction nucleotides: 5. CDR1 and CDR2 (germline): MNHEY, SMNVEV (reference sequence). The CDR3 runs to 14 residues.

The V and J genes are TRBV18 and TRBJ2-1, with TRBD1 matching 9 bases. The CDR3 contains 15 residues. Germline CDR1 KGHSH, CDR2 LQKENI. V trimming: 3 bases; J trimming: 7 bases; junction bases outside the gene matches: 7. CDR3 sequence: CASSPSGTGWNEQFF. As DNA, the CDR3 is TGTGCCAGCTCACCCTCAGGGACAGGGTGGAATGAGCAGTTCTTC.

The chain couples TRBV28 to TRBJ1-3; 10 bases match TRBD1. CDR1 and CDR2 from the germline V gene are MDHEN and SYDVKM. The CDR3 is 16 amino acids. Germline trimming cut 5 bases from V and 4 bases from J; bases unmatched to any gene: 8. The CDR3 loop is CASSPPGQGRGNTIYF. The CDR3, as DNA: TGTGCCAGCAGTCCCCCGGGACAGGGGCGGGGAAACACCATATATTTT.

The table lists this clone with a count of one. The chain recombines TRBV28 with TRBJ1-2; no clear D. CDR1 is MDHEN, CDR2 SYDVKM, per germline. This CDR3 region has 12 residues. Trimming removed 2 bases from V and 8 bases from J, with 9 bases in between. CDR3 nucleotides: TGTGCCAGCAGTTTAAGAGGGTTCGGCTACACCTTC. This translates into CASSLRGFGYTF.

The chain employs TRBV14 and TRBJ2-7, with 7 bases matching TRBD2. The CDR3 runs to 19 residues. The J segment lost 6 bases and the V segment lost 0 bases, leaving 20 bases of the junction unmatched. From germline, CDR1 is SGHDN and CDR2 FVKESK. The CDR3 region is CASSQDFPWEGLDRGEQYF. The CDR3 coding sequence is TGTGCCAGCAGCCAAGATTTTCCGTGGGAGGGCTTAGATCGTGGCGAGCAGTACTTC.

The chain employs TRBV12-5 and TRBJ2-3; 14 bases match TRBD2. V was clipped by 4 bases and J by 3 bases; unmatched bases: 6. Germline values: CDR1 LGHNT, CDR2 FRNRAP. The CDR3 is 17 amino acids. The CDR3 spells CASGSGLAGEGTDTQYF. The CDR3 coding sequence is TGTGCTAGTGGTTCGGGACTAGCGGGAGAGGGTACAGATACGCAGTATTTT.